Listed below are T cell receptor beta chains from one sample, sequenced in a study of T cell repertoires in cytomegalovirus infection. MiXCR, run by TCRdb on the reads, gives a single entry per CDR3 protein. There are roughly 300,000 distinct CDR3 sequences in the sample; over 7.5% occur only once, and 4.3% lies in the top ten. Sequencing was done on a sample of PBMCs. The source is a human donor in good health (CMV status not recorded). Some clones in this sample may be carry-over from other donors' samples. Both conserved end residues are part of each CDR3. Fields, in order: clone size, J gene, V gene, D gene, CDR3 protein, CDR3 DNA. D genes are given only for firm matches. Not all rows give a size; the values are once, few, many and, for expanded clones, a class.

many,TRBJ2-7,TRBV7-9,NA,CASSGRLGAQEEQYF,TGTGCCAGCAGCGGACGACTAGGAGCACAAGAAGAGCAGTACTTC
many,TRBJ2-5,TRBV2,NA,CASSASQQGYETQYF,TGTGCCAGCAGTGCTAGCCAACAGGGTTATGAGACCCAGTACTTC
NA,TRBJ2-1,TRBV15,NA,CATSRGDGNNEQFF,TGTGCCACCAGCAGAGGGGACGGCAACAATGAGCAGTTCTTC
few,TRBJ2-5,TRBV6-5,NA,CASSYHSGQTYPGAEGTQYF,TGTGCCAGCAGTTACCATTCGGGACAGACCTATCCGGGGGCCGAGGGGACCCAGTACTTC
many,TRBJ1-1,TRBV2,NA,CASRSDRPEAFF,TGTGCCAGCAGGTCAGACAGACCTGAAGCTTTCTTT
NA,TRBJ2-2,TRBV7-2,NA,CASSLAPNTGELFF,TGTGCCAGCAGCTTGGCCCCGAACACCGGGGAGCTGTTTTTT
NA,TRBJ1-4,TRBV25-1,TRBD1,CASSVRDRNEKLFF,TGTGCCAGCAGTGTACGGGACAGAAATGAAAAACTGTTTTTT
many,TRBJ1-4,TRBV6-1,TRBD1,CASRAIGTATNEKLFF,TGTGCCAGCAGAGCCATTGGGACAGCAACTAATGAAAAACTGTTTTTT
few,TRBJ1-1,TRBV6-2/TRBV6-3,TRBD1,CASRRDSRGDTEAFF,TGTGCCAGCAGAAGGGACAGTAGAGGGGACACTGAAGCTTTCTTT
NA,TRBJ1-1,TRBV10-3,NA,CAIRRERDTEAFF,TGTGCCATCAGGAGGGAGAGAGACACTGAAGCTTTCTTT
NA,TRBJ1-2,TRBV6-1,NA,CASSEYPGYYGYTF,TGTGCCAGCAGTGAATATCCAGGTTACTATGGCTACACCTTC
many,TRBJ1-2,TRBV7-2,NA,CASSLALPVAYGYTF,TGTGCCAGCAGCTTAGCGCTCCCAGTTGCCTATGGCTACACCTTC
NA,TRBJ1-1,TRBV28,NA,CASNLRGRSTEAFF,TGTGCCAGCAACTTGCGGGGGCGATCAACTGAAGCTTTCTTT
NA,TRBJ2-2,TRBV12-3/TRBV12-4,NA,CASSLRTVTNTGELFF,TGTGCCAGCAGCCTGCGGACAGTAACGAACACCGGGGAGCTGTTTTTT
many,TRBJ2-7,TRBV7-6,NA,CASSRQGAYEQYF,TGTGCCAGCAGCCGCCAGGGTGCCTACGAGCAGTACTTC
NA,TRBJ2-7,TRBV6-6,NA,CASSYSMGARGEQYF,TGTGCCAGCAGTTACTCGATGGGGGCGAGAGGCGAGCAGTACTTC
many,TRBJ2-3,TRBV7-2,NA,CASSLLTSGSRGDTQYF,TGTGCCAGCAGCTTACTGACCAGCGGGTCCCGCGGAGATACGCAGTATTTT
NA,TRBJ2-3,TRBV27,TRBD2,CASSSAGGPNTQYF,TGTGCCAGCTCCTCTGCGGGAGGGCCAAATACGCAGTATTTT
few,TRBJ2-7,TRBV5-6,NA,CASSLSGPTTYEQYF,TGTGCCAGCAGCTTAAGCGGACCTACTACCTACGAGCAGTACTTC
few,TRBJ2-1,TRBV5-4,TRBD1,CASSRRDRAYNEQFF,TGTGCCAGCAGCCGCCGGGACAGGGCCTACAATGAGCAGTTCTTC
NA,TRBJ2-3,TRBV20-1,NA,CSARGPGGGDTQYF,TGCAGTGCTAGGGGACCGGGCGGCGGCGATACGCAGTATTTT
NA,TRBJ2-7,TRBV19,TRBD2,CASTPRAGDEQYF,TGTGCCAGTACCCCCCGGGCGGGGGACGAGCAGTACTTC
NA,TRBJ1-1,TRBV2,TRBD1,CASRLGQGAKGTEAFF,TGTGCCAGCAGATTGGGACAGGGGGCGAAGGGCACTGAAGCTTTCTTT
few,TRBJ2-1,TRBV6-2/TRBV6-3,TRBD2,CASSRGIAGPEQFF,TGTGCCAGCAGTCGGGGTATAGCGGGTCCCGAGCAGTTCTTC
NA,TRBJ2-3,TRBV12-3/TRBV12-4,NA,CASTQRGGGTRRAYTQYF,TGTGCCAGCACCCAAAGAGGGGGAGGGACTCGCAGGGCTTATACGCAGTATTTT
NA,TRBJ2-3,TRBV7-2,NA,CASSLAEADTQYF,TGTGCCAGCAGCTTAGCAGAGGCGGATACGCAGTATTTT
few,TRBJ1-1,TRBV7-9,NA,CASSSTTGGWRGNTEAFF,TGTGCCAGCAGCTCAACCACAGGAGGGTGGAGGGGGAACACTGAAGCTTTCTTT
NA,TRBJ2-1,TRBV6-2/TRBV6-3,NA,CASSYPLGTKRDEQFF,TGTGCCAGCAGTTACCCCTTAGGGACAAAGCGAGATGAGCAGTTCTTC
many,TRBJ2-2,TRBV7-8,NA,CASSSRQLNTGELFF,TGTGCCAGCAGCTCTCGACAGTTGAACACCGGGGAGCTGTTTTTT
NA,TRBJ2-5,TRBV7-2,TRBD2,CASRPGGWETQYF,TGTGCCAGCAGGCCGGGGGGGTGGGAGACCCAGTACTTC
NA,TRBJ1-2,TRBV7-2,NA,CASSLATQGRGYTF,TGTGCCAGCAGCTTAGCGACACAAGGTCGGGGCTACACCTTC
NA,TRBJ2-5,TRBV3-1,NA,CASSQVKSLRKETQYF,TGTGCCAGCAGCCAAGTAAAAAGCCTCAGAAAGGAGACCCAGTACTTC
many,TRBJ1-5,TRBV28,NA,CASSSPTDYSNQPQHF,TGTGCCAGCAGTTCCCCGACCGATTATAGCAATCAGCCCCAGCATTTT